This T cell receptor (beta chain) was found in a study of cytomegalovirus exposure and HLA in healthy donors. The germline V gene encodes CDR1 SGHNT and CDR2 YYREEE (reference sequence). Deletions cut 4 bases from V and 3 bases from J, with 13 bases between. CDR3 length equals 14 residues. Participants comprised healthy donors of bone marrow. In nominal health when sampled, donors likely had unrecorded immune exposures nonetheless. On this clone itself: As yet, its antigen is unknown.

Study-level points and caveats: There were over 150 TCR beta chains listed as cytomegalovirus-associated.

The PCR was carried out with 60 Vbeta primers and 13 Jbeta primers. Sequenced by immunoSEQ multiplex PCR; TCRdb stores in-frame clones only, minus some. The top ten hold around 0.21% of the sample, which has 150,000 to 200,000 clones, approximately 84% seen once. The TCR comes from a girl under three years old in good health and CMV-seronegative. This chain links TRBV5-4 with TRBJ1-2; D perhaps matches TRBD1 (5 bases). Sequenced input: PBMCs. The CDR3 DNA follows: TGTGCCAGCAGCGCACCTTGGGGGGACTATGGCTACACCTTC. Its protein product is CASSAPWGDYGYTF.